This T cell receptor (beta chain) was profiled in a study of T cells in localized non-small cell lung cancer (dated by TCRdb to between 2020 and 2021). For context, the study as a whole: Comparing tumors with uninvolved tumor-adjacent lungs, the study looked at the T cell repertoires of fewer than 250 patients with early-stage NSCLC. A mean age of around 66 years was recorded for the NSCLC patients, of whom some 130 were male and 100 to 110 were female. The cohort comprised a few hundred treatment-naïve NSCLC patients with resected, localized lung tumors. Broader findings and caveats from the paper: Because the study design was exploratory, TCR variables were selected using unadjusted p-values without false-discovery rate correction. A median of around 50 of the top 100 tumor clones turned up in the paired uninvolved adjacent lung, and around 27 of those clones also ranked among the top 100 of that same adjacent lung. Multi-region tumor sequencing was not performed, so intratumor heterogeneity could not be excluded. Longer overall survival was associated with higher T cell density in blood, whereas shorter survival was associated with higher clonality in adjacent lung. Uninvolved tumor-adjacent lung showed the highest T cell clonality, higher than tumor, which suggests more focused antigenic responses in the uninvolved tumor-adjacent lung.

The immunoSEQ Assay was used to sequence TCR beta CDR3 regions from DNA. In the source study's methods: T cell density was computed as TCR beta template counts normalized to usable DNA estimated by amplifying housekeeping genes. Richness was estimated using the preseqR package, with extrapolation to 400,000 templates for PBMC samples and to 120,000 templates for tissue samples. Clonality was calculated as one minus Pielou's evenness. Tissue-enriched TCRs were identified through differential abundance testing performed on productive amino-acid clonotypes, with a minimum total count of 5 and an alpha of 0.1. The Jaccard Index and the Morisita Overlap Index were used to measure how much the repertoires overlapped between compartments. TCR beta CDR3s were clustered by GLIPH together with public tetramer-defined viral CDR3s, and at least three viral sequences plus V-gene enrichment were required for viral motifs. In its TCRdb copy, this immuneACCESS table keeps in-frame sequences only and misses some clones. Where compared with another copy, unresolved V genes explain less than half of these, and the others have no known cause. That table supplies the V and J calls and clone size; D and trimming were determined from the DNA. This sample has about 40,000 clones in its table, and 85% to 90% of those were observed once. Roughly 3.6% of the sample is held by the ten biggest clonotypes.

V drops 7 bases and J drops 0 bases, leaving 18 bases in between. Reading the germline V gene gives CDR1 SQVTM and CDR2 ANQGSEA. The CDR3 sequence holds 15 residues, the cysteine and phenylalanine included. Only the CDR3 DNA is retained, 45 bases long and in frame from the first base. In regard to this clone: Its antigen remains undetermined. Base qualities are not at hand, and no much larger clone is one base apart.

At diagnosis, tumor, uninvolved tumor-adjacent lung and peripheral blood were collected and then preserved as a mix of FFPE and fresh-frozen material. For TCR repertoire profiling, blood samples were analyzed in the form of peripheral blood mononuclear cells. The sequencing used peripheral blood, collected before any cancer treatment. The chain was built from TRBV29-1 and TRBJ1-1, with a tentative D gene TRBD1 over 5 matching bases. The sequence came from a man aged 18 to 49 with stage I lung adenocarcinoma. The CDR3 protein sequence reads: CSAGSGRRVNTEAFF. The DNA sequence reads TGCAGCGCCGGATCAGGGAGAAGGGTGAACACTGAAGCTTTCTTT.